This T cell receptor (beta chain) was found in a study of CXCR3-negative and CXCR3-positive naive CD8 T cells. This CDR3 comprises 16 residues. Germline V lookup: CDR1 SEHNR, CDR2 FQNEAQ (reference sequence). Each TRB cDNA library was prepared by 5' RACE (with UMI labels). With the 5' RACE reads reprocessed, TCRdb shows one record per CDR3 protein and no DNA. The sample table sets out 100,000 to 150,000 distinct CDR3 sequences. Study-level results: Diversity was high in both naive subsets and much lower in memory cells.

Of note for this clonotype: Its antigen is currently unknown.

Sequencing input: naive CXCR3- CD8+ T cells from blood. Subset described: CD45RO-CCR7+CD27+CD95- naive CD8+ T cells lacking CXCR3 (TNR3-). The V gene is TRBV7-9, the J gene TRBJ2-7; TCRdb's assignment of TRBD1 cannot be checked, as there is no DNA. This TCR derives from a human donor in good health. Some clones in this sample may be carry-over from other donors' samples. CDR3 region: CASSPDTGTVSYEQYF.